The rows below give T cell receptor beta chains drawn from one sample of a study of T-cell memory formation after mild COVID-19. TCRdb re-derived calls from the 5' RACE reads in MiXCR, one entry per CDR3 protein. The data show 400,000 to 500,000 distinct CDR3 sequences, 20% to 30% seen once. The sequenced material came from PBMCs or a T cell subset sorted from them (not recorded which). The origin of the receptors is an adult woman who had mild COVID-19 (a few samples of this study predate the infection). Cell type and time point are not known. Both conserved end residues are part of each CDR3. The order of the fields is V gene, J gene, CDR3 protein.

V gene: TRBV6-6
J gene: TRBJ2-3
CDR3 protein: CASSSPGTTQYF

V gene: TRBV20-1
J gene: TRBJ2-7
CDR3 protein: CSASSWNYEQYF

V gene: TRBV5-1
J gene: TRBJ2-7
CDR3 protein: CASSLGRILPHYEQYF

V gene: TRBV20-1
J gene: TRBJ1-1
CDR3 protein: CSARDHLMGMDTEAFF

V gene: TRBV4-1
J gene: TRBJ1-1
CDR3 protein: CASSPRDRATEAFF

V gene: TRBV7-9
J gene: TRBJ1-5
CDR3 protein: CASSLGLRDNQPQHF

V gene: TRBV4-1
J gene: TRBJ2-1
CDR3 protein: CASSQIPRGNNEQFF

V gene: TRBV6-5
J gene: TRBJ2-7
CDR3 protein: CASSFPGASRGSYEQYF

V gene: TRBV7-6
J gene: TRBJ1-1
CDR3 protein: CASSFLAGTQGNTEAFF

V gene: TRBV7-3
J gene: TRBJ1-6
CDR3 protein: CASSSTSVGSPLHF

V gene: TRBV20-1
J gene: TRBJ2-5
CDR3 protein: CSARVGQGWETQYF

V gene: TRBV15
J gene: TRBJ2-7
CDR3 protein: CATSRKILGSPVVSYEQYF

V gene: TRBV20-1
J gene: TRBJ2-7
CDR3 protein: CSVLTGLSYEQYF

V gene: TRBV5-1
J gene: TRBJ2-5
CDR3 protein: CASRKTPGTEETQYF

V gene: TRBV24-1
J gene: TRBJ2-5
CDR3 protein: CATSGARGLDETQYF

V gene: TRBV13
J gene: TRBJ2-1
CDR3 protein: CASSRQGSGPSSYNEQFF

V gene: TRBV4-3
J gene: TRBJ2-2
CDR3 protein: CASSQGSLAANTGELFF

V gene: TRBV5-1
J gene: TRBJ2-2
CDR3 protein: CASSTGLAAPPNTGELFF

V gene: TRBV9
J gene: TRBJ2-3
CDR3 protein: CASSVGGPQYF

V gene: TRBV2
J gene: TRBJ1-5
CDR3 protein: CASSRDDPSNQPQHF

V gene: TRBV12-3/TRBV12-4
J gene: TRBJ1-2
CDR3 protein: CASSIIRAYGYTF

V gene: TRBV11-2
J gene: TRBJ2-3
CDR3 protein: CASTSKQGLDFTDTQYF

V gene: TRBV6-5
J gene: TRBJ2-7
CDR3 protein: CASSTDRGSSYEQYF

V gene: TRBV7-9
J gene: TRBJ2-1
CDR3 protein: CASTTWANEQFF

V gene: TRBV27
J gene: TRBJ2-3
CDR3 protein: CASSPGIAGGTDTQYF

V gene: TRBV7-9
J gene: TRBJ2-2
CDR3 protein: CASSRSPTSNTGELFF

V gene: TRBV11-2
J gene: TRBJ2-1
CDR3 protein: CASRSRGGDSNEQFF

V gene: TRBV11-2
J gene: TRBJ2-3
CDR3 protein: CASNTRSWRGSTDTQYF

V gene: TRBV7-6
J gene: TRBJ2-4
CDR3 protein: CASSLSLTPGGNIQYF

V gene: TRBV2
J gene: TRBJ1-4
CDR3 protein: CASGPRTGGEKLFF

V gene: TRBV14
J gene: TRBJ1-1
CDR3 protein: CASSQIQGTEAFF

V gene: TRBV28
J gene: TRBJ1-3
CDR3 protein: CASSPFLYSGQGGNTIYF

V gene: TRBV10-3
J gene: TRBJ2-5
CDR3 protein: CAISELGSGGETQYF

V gene: TRBV12-3/TRBV12-4
J gene: TRBJ2-1
CDR3 protein: CASSSRLAGSSYNEQFF

V gene: TRBV7-8
J gene: TRBJ2-6
CDR3 protein: CASSTYRGSGANVLTF

V gene: TRBV3-1
J gene: TRBJ2-5
CDR3 protein: CASSQDRETQYF

V gene: TRBV9
J gene: TRBJ2-7
CDR3 protein: CASSVGQASSYEQYF

V gene: TRBV5-1
J gene: TRBJ1-2
CDR3 protein: CASSLAETRRSSNYGYTF

V gene: TRBV5-1
J gene: TRBJ2-3
CDR3 protein: CASSFKGLRTDTQYF

V gene: TRBV12-3/TRBV12-4
J gene: TRBJ2-5
CDR3 protein: CASSLARSLRRETQYF

V gene: TRBV29-1
J gene: TRBJ2-1
CDR3 protein: CSVLASGVYNEQFF

V gene: TRBV5-1
J gene: TRBJ2-7
CDR3 protein: CASRVEQGAAYEQYF

V gene: TRBV20-1
J gene: TRBJ1-1
CDR3 protein: CSARGPSAFYTEAFF

V gene: TRBV6-5
J gene: TRBJ2-7
CDR3 protein: CASSYSTSGYEQYF

V gene: TRBV20-1
J gene: TRBJ1-2
CDR3 protein: CSARDFRTGGSGYTF

V gene: TRBV25-1
J gene: .
CDR3 protein: CASSEDSQETQYF

V gene: TRBV20-1
J gene: TRBJ2-7
CDR3 protein: CSARPLRTGDSYEQYF

V gene: TRBV9
J gene: TRBJ2-2
CDR3 protein: CASSVESGRGVTGELFF

V gene: TRBV20-1
J gene: TRBJ2-7
CDR3 protein: CSARDDRGLNEQYF

V gene: TRBV6-2/TRBV6-3
J gene: TRBJ2-5
CDR3 protein: CASTNTQETQYF

V gene: TRBV12-3/TRBV12-4
J gene: TRBJ2-1
CDR3 protein: CASTASGRGGDEQFF

V gene: TRBV20-1
J gene: TRBJ1-1
CDR3 protein: CSARAAGRNTEAFF

V gene: TRBV7-2
J gene: TRBJ2-1
CDR3 protein: CASSRPGGLDEQFF

V gene: TRBV29-1
J gene: TRBJ1-6
CDR3 protein: CSVRWGDNSPLHF